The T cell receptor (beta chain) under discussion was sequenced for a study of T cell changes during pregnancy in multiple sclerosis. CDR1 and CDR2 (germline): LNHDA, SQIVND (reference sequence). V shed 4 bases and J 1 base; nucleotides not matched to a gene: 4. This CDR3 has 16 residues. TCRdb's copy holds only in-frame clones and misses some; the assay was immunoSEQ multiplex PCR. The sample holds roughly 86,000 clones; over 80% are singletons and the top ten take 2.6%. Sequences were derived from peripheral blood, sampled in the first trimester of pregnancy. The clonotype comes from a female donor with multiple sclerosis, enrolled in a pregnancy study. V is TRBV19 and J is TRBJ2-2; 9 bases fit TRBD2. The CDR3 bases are TGTGCCAGTAGTAACCGACTAGCGGAGAACACCGGGGAGCTGTTTTTT. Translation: CASSNRLAENTGELFF.